This T cell receptor (beta chain) was sequenced for a study of T cells in tuberculosis. Study-wide background: CD1B tetramers identified T cells specific for mycobacterial lipid GMM. PBMC were archived before or within 7 days of starting treatment. General observations from the study: Smaller alpha distances in active tuberculosis partly reflected shorter CDR3-alpha lengths.

A word on this clone: The antigen is undetermined.

Described time point: new active TB diagnosis, blood taken before or within 7 days of starting treatment. Method: immunoSEQ multiplex PCR; TCRdb's copy keeps in-frame clones and lacks some. The sample shows around 33,000 clones, around 90% of them seen only once. The V gene end was trimmed by 5 bases and the J gene end by 1 base; junction bases not matched to a gene: 2. The V gene's germline CDR1 is SQVTM and CDR2 ANQGSEA. The CDR3 loop spans 14 amino acids. This specimen consisted of PBMCs, obtained at tuberculosis diagnosis. This sequence originates from an adult with tuberculosis. Some clones in this sample may be carry-over from other donors' samples. V usage is TRBV29-1 and J usage is TRBJ2-2; the match to TRBD1 covers 9 bases. DNA for the CDR3: TGCAGCGTTCGACAGGGGGAGAACACCGGGGAGCTGTTTTTT. Its translation is CSVRQGENTGELFF.